Below, 25 T cell receptor beta chains from the same sample are listed, as sequenced in a study of OX40 agonist ivuxolimab in advanced cancers. This table comes from immunoSEQ multiplex PCR, and its TCRdb copy is limited to in-frame clones, with some not included. The sample includes roughly 60,000 clones, about nine tenths seen only once; the top ten take around 25%. The sequences come from CD4+ or CD8+ T cells sorted from blood, collected in a trial of the OX40 agonist ivuxolimab. Source of these receptors: an adult with an advanced solid tumor such as melanoma, head and neck, liver or kidney cancer.

This clone has just one count. The chain joins TRBV5-8 to TRBJ1-5, with D possibly matching TRBD1 (6 bases). CDR3 size: 14 residues. Germline CDR1 is SGHTS and CDR2 is YDEGEE. Deletions cut 4 bases from V and 2 bases from J, with 10 bases between. The CDR3 nucleotides read TGTGCCAGCAGCATCAGGGGTGGCAATCAGCCCCAGCATTTT. Amino acids: CASSIRGGNQPQHF.

This chain connects TRBV5-4 to TRBJ2-1; 13 bases match TRBD2. The germline gives CDR1 SGHNT, CDR2 YYREEE (reference sequence). CDR3 length equals 15 residues. V lost 4 bases to trimming and J lost 4 bases; unmatched junction nucleotides: 2. DNA for the CDR3: TGTGCCAGCAGCGGGGGACTAGCGGGATACAATGAGCAGTTCTTC. This sequence encodes CASSGGLAGYNEQFF.

This clone was found once. The chain recombines TRBV19 with TRBJ1-2, with TRBD1 matching over 12 bases. The CDR3 runs to 16 residues. Losses at the gene ends were 6 bases for V and 4 bases for J; bases not matched to a gene: 9. Per the germline V gene, CDR1 is LNHDA and CDR2 is SQIVND (reference sequence). CDR3: CASSPSGTGGTYGYTF. CDR3 nucleotide sequence: TGTGCCAGTAGCCCCTCCGGGACAGGGGGCACCTATGGCTACACCTTC.

This chain connects TRBV19 to TRBJ1-5; 9 bases match TRBD1. This CDR3 has 16 residues. Germline-derived CDR1 and CDR2 are LNHDA and SQIVND (reference sequence). The junction had 7 bases not matched to a gene; V was cut back by 3 bases and J by 4 bases. CDR3 region: CASSIWDRAPNQPQHF. The CDR3 DNA reads as TGTGCCAGTAGTATCTGGGACAGGGCGCCGAATCAGCCCCAGCATTTT.

The chain joins TRBV7-3 to TRBJ2-7; the D is unclear. The V gene lost 1 base and the J gene lost 5 bases, with 15 bases spanning the gap. The CDR3 has 15 residues. From germline, CDR1 is SGHTA and CDR2 FQGTGA. The CDR3 loop is CASSLNLDPAHEQYF. The CDR3 region has the DNA TGTGCCAGCAGCTTAAACCTCGACCCCGCCCACGAGCAGTACTTC.

This clone was seen only a few times. V gene TRBV9 combines with J gene TRBJ2-2; 8 bases align to TRBD2. CDR1 SGDLS and CDR2 YYNGEE come from the germline V gene. Trimming removed 2 bases from V and 3 bases from J; junction bases left unmatched: 3. The CDR3 totals 15 residues. In DNA form, the CDR3 reads TGTGCCAGCAGCGTTAGCGGGATAGACACCGGGGAGCTGTTTTTT. Translation gives CASSVSGIDTGELFF.

The rearrangement joins TRBV30 to TRBJ2-7; TRBD1 aligns across 9 bases. Germline V gives CDR1 GTSNPN, CDR2 SVGIG (reference sequence). The CDR3 length is 13 residues. Unmatched junction bases numbered 5, after V lost 2 bases and J lost 6 bases. CDR3 sequence: CAWSPGTGPEQYF. CDR3 sequence (DNA): TGTGCCTGGAGTCCCGGGACAGGGCCCGAGCAGTACTTC.

The rearrangement uses TRBV11-1 and TRBJ2-5, with D possibly TRBD2 on 6 matching bases. The J call may be wrong; the DNA end is better matched by TRBJ2-7. Germline V gene lookup returns CDR1 SGHAT and CDR2 FQDESV (reference sequence). The CDR3 covers 15 residues. The CDR3 DNA reads as TGTGCCAGCAGCTTCGGACTAAGTGGGTCCTACGAGCAGTACTTC. It encodes CASSFGLSGSYEQYF.

This CDR3 is CASSLSPPGREDADTQYF. DNA of the CDR3: TGTGCCAGCAGCTTATCCCCCCCGGGACGGGAGGACGCGGATACGCAGTATTTT. This rearrangement joins TRBV7-3 to TRBJ2-3; 7 nucleotides agree with TRBD2. Unmatched junction bases numbered 17, after V lost 2 bases and J lost 6 bases. The CDR3 is 18 amino acids. The germline gives CDR1 SGHTA, CDR2 FQGTGA.

The V call is TRBV9, the J call TRBJ2-6; TRBD2 matches at 7 bases. The germline CDR1 and CDR2 sequences are SGDLS and YYNGEE. The CDR3 has 17 amino acids. V trimming: 0 bases; J trimming: 0 bases; junction bases outside the gene matches: 3. CDR3 protein: CASSVGLAASGANVLTF. The CDR3 DNA is TGTGCCAGCAGCGTAGGCCTAGCGGCCTCTGGGGCCAACGTCCTGACTTTC.

The chain has TRBV9 and TRBJ1-3; perhaps TRBD1 as D (6 bases). Germline CDR1 and CDR2: SGDLS and YYNGEE. Trimming cost V 3 bases and J 0 bases, with 16 bases left between them. This CDR3 is 17 amino acids long. The CDR3 is CASSGDTLTSSGNTIYF. The CDR3 DNA follows: TGTGCCAGCAGCGGGGACACCCTTACTAGCTCTGGAAACACCATATATTTT.

The rearrangement links TRBV28 to TRBJ2-1; a weak D match, TRBD2 (8 bases). V was clipped by 6 bases and J by 2 bases, with 17 bases between them. The CDR3 length is 16 residues. The germline V gene has CDR1 MDHEN and CDR2 SYDVKM. CDR3 sequence reads: CASSLRGREAYNEQFF. Written as DNA, the CDR3 is TGTGCCAGCAGCCTAAGGGGGCGGGAGGCCTACAATGAGCAGTTCTTC.

The CDR3 sequence: CASSQDWGLAYEQYF. CDR3 sequence (DNA): TGCGCCAGCAGCCAAGATTGGGGACTAGCTTACGAGCAGTACTTC. The chain employs TRBV4-1 and TRBJ2-7; 9 bases fit TRBD2. CDR1 and CDR2 (germline): MGHRA, YSYEKL. The V segment lost 0 bases and the J segment 4 bases; nucleotides outside the gene matches: 4. The CDR3 length is 15 residues.

V and J are TRBV4-2 and TRBJ2-5; 8 bases align to TRBD2. Germline V gene lookup returns CDR1 LGHNA and CDR2 YNFKEQ. V was pared by 1 base and J by 1 base, with 5 bases of the junction left unmatched. The CDR3 extends over 16 amino acids. The CDR3 spells CASSQGKLAVQETQYF. In DNA form, the CDR3 reads TGTGCCAGCAGCCAAGGGAAACTAGCGGTCCAAGAGACCCAGTACTTC.

The chain's CDR3 is CASSSRSAGGTDTQYF. The CDR3 region has the DNA TGTGCCAGCAGTTCTCGGTCAGCGGGGGGCACAGATACGCAGTATTTT. The chain has TRBV6-5 and TRBJ2-3, with TRBD2 matching over 8 bases. Losses at the gene ends were 4 bases for V and 1 base for J; bases not matched to a gene: 7. The germline V gene has CDR1 MNHEY and CDR2 SVGAGI. This CDR3 has 16 amino acids.

This sequence joins TRBV2 and TRBJ2-1, with 8 bases that match TRBD2. Germline V gene lookup returns CDR1 SNHLY and CDR2 FYNNEI. The CDR3 contains 14 residues. V shed 3 bases, J shed 4 bases, and the junction held 2 bases outside the gene matches. The DNA for the CDR3 is TGTGCCAGCAGTGACGGGAGGGGTTACAATGAGCAGTTCTTC. Residues: CASSDGRGYNEQFF. The entire variable domain, with the rest obtained from reference TRBV2 and TRBJ2-1, is as follows: EPEVTQTPSHQVTQMGQEVILRCVPISNHLYFYWYRQILGQKVEFLVSFYNNEISEKSEIFDDQFSVERPDGSNFTLKIRSTKLEDSAMYFCASSDGRGYNEQFFGPGTRLTVL.

This chain uses TRBV2 with TRBJ2-7, with 8 bases matching TRBD2. V was pared by 3 bases and J by 6 bases, with 4 bases of the junction left unmatched. This CDR3 contains 13 residues. From germline, CDR1 is SNHLY and CDR2 FYNNEI. CDR3 nucleotides: TGTGCCAGCAGTGAGTGCGGGAGGTGCGAGCAGTACTTC. Protein: CASSECGRCEQYF.

J is TRBJ2-5 and V is TRBV13; possibly TRBD1 for D (6 bases). In germline, CDR1 is PRHDT, CDR2 FYEKMQ (reference sequence). With 5 bases removed from V and 2 bases from J, the gap between germline ends came to 12 bases. The CDR3 loop spans 14 amino acids. DNA for the CDR3: TGTGCCAGCAGCACGACAGGACATCAAGAGACCCAGTACTTC. Its protein is CASSTTGHQETQYF. Based on the CDR3 plus reference TRBV13 and TRBJ2-5, the full variable domain is AAGVIQSPRHLIKEKRETATLKCYPIPRHDTVYWYQQGPGQDPQFLISFYEKMQSDKGSIPDRFSAQQFSDYHSELNMSSLELGDSALYFCASSTTGHQETQYFGPGTRLLVL.

The genes are TRBV5-4 and TRBJ2-7; a weak D match, TRBD1 (6 bases). The CDR3 runs to 13 residues. Trimming took off 5 bases at V and 3 bases at J, with 12 bases between the two ends. The germline gives CDR1 SGHNT, CDR2 YYREEE (reference sequence). The CDR3 DNA is TGTGCCAGCAGTTATACGGACAGCTACGAGCAGTACTTC. Its translation is CASSYTDSYEQYF.

The chain links TRBV4-1 to TRBJ2-7; D remains unclear. From germline, CDR1 is MGHRA and CDR2 YSYEKL. The germline V and J ends were trimmed by 4 bases and 2 bases, with 9 bases remaining between them. The CDR3 sequence is 13 residues long. For the CDR3, the DNA is TGCGCCAGCAGCCGACCAAACACCTACGAGCAGTACTTC. As protein: CASSRPNTYEQYF.

The V call is TRBV30, the J call TRBJ1-1, with D possibly being TRBD1 (6 bases). Germline values: CDR1 GTSNPN, CDR2 SVGIG (reference sequence). This CDR3 is 12 amino acids long. With 7 bases removed from V and 5 bases from J, the gap between germline ends came to 14 bases. DNA for the CDR3: TGTGCCTTTGAGGGGGGATATACTGAAGCTTTCTTT. This translates into CAFEGGYTEAFF.

The table lists this clone with a few counts. This sequence joins TRBV28 and TRBJ2-3, with 7 bases fitting TRBD2. The CDR3 sequence is 15 residues long. Per the germline V gene, CDR1 is MDHEN and CDR2 is SYDVKM. J gave up 6 bases and V 6 bases, and 12 bases lay outside the gene matches. The CDR3 loop is CASSPQGLPLDTQYF. CDR3 bases: TGTGCCAGCAGCCCTCAGGGACTACCTTTGGATACGCAGTATTTT.

The chain combines TRBV9 with TRBJ2-2; 8 bases map to TRBD1. There are 15 residues in the CDR3. CDR1 is SGDLS, CDR2 YYNGEE, per germline. V was pared by 3 bases and J by 4 bases, with 5 bases of the junction left unmatched. CDR3: CASSDSGGVTGELFF. CDR3 sequence (DNA): TGTGCCAGCAGCGATTCAGGGGGCGTCACCGGGGAGCTGTTTTTT.

The chain recombines TRBV28 with TRBJ2-7; 10 bases match TRBD1. The V gene end was trimmed by 6 bases and the J gene end by 4 bases; junction bases not matched to a gene: 3. This CDR3 is 13 amino acids long. Per the germline V gene, CDR1 is MDHEN and CDR2 is SYDVKM. CDR3 residues: CASSDRGQYEQYF. CDR3 coding DNA: TGTGCCAGCAGCGACAGGGGGCAGTACGAGCAGTACTTC.

This chain connects TRBV7-9 to TRBJ2-3; tentative D call: TRBD2 (6 bases). The germline gives CDR1 SEHNR, CDR2 FQNEAQ (reference sequence). CDR3 length equals 15 residues. V lost 5 bases and J 0 bases, leaving 12 bases between the germline ends. In DNA, the CDR3 is TGTGCCAGCAGCCCCTCCGGAGGGAGCACAGATACGCAGTATTTT. Protein: CASSPSGGSTDTQYF.